The 4 T cell receptor beta chains listed next were all sequenced from one sample in a study of T-cell reconstitution after alpha-beta-depleted transplantation in children. The TCRbeta library incorporated unique molecular identifiers. TCRdb re-called the PCR reads through MiXCR, storing one row per CDR3 protein. Here the sample spans 150,000 to 200,000 distinct CDR3 sequences, roughly 15% being singletons. The sample consisted of PBMCs from the stem cell graft donor, taken from the stem cell graft. These receptors were taken from a human donor who donated a stem cell graft to a child with acute lymphoblastic leukemia.

The chain combines TRBV19 with TRBJ1-2; no firm D call. V lost 7 bases, J lost 3 bases, and 15 bases lay in between. The CDR3 loop spans 14 amino acids. The germline V gene encodes CDR1 LNHDA and CDR2 SQIVND (reference sequence). Here the CDR3 reads CASTIEGFDYGYTF. Written as DNA, the CDR3 is TGTGCCAGTACCATAGAGGGATTTGACTATGGCTACACCTTC. Variable domain in full (rest from reference TRBV19 and TRBJ1-2): DGGITQSPKYLFRKEGQNVTLSCEQNLNHDAMYWYRQDPGQGLRLIYYSQIVNDFQKGDIAEGYSVSREKKESFPLTVTSAQKNPTAFYLCASTIEGFDYGYTFGSGTRLTVV.

In this sample, this clonotype turned up many times. J is TRBJ2-1 and V is TRBV19; 12 bases match TRBD2. This CDR3 has 16 residues. Germline assignment: CDR1 LNHDA and CDR2 SQIVND (reference sequence). Trimming removed 6 bases from V and 2 bases from J; junction bases left unmatched: 5. CDR3 amino acids: CASRKTSGSTYNEQFF. CDR3 coding DNA: TGTGCCAGTAGGAAGACTAGCGGGAGCACCTACAATGAGCAGTTCTTC.

J is TRBJ1-2 and V is TRBV19; weak D call: TRBD1 (5 bases). The CDR3 spans 13 residues. V lost 10 bases to trimming and J lost 4 bases, with 16 bases between them. Germline V gives CDR1 LNHDA, CDR2 SQIVND (reference sequence). The CDR3: CAIFNRGSYGYTF. The CDR3 DNA sequence: TGTGCCATTTTTAATAGGGGCTCCTATGGCTACACCTTC.

This clonotype was picked up many times. V and J are TRBV5-1 and TRBJ2-7; the match to TRBD2 covers 13 bases. Germline V gene sequence: CDR1 SGHRS, CDR2 YFSETQ. V was pared by 0 bases and J by 5 bases, with 2 bases of the junction left unmatched. This CDR3 has 15 residues. CDR3 bases: TGCGCCAGCAGCTTGGGTGGGACTAGCGGGAACGAGCAGTACTTC. Protein product: CASSLGGTSGNEQYF.